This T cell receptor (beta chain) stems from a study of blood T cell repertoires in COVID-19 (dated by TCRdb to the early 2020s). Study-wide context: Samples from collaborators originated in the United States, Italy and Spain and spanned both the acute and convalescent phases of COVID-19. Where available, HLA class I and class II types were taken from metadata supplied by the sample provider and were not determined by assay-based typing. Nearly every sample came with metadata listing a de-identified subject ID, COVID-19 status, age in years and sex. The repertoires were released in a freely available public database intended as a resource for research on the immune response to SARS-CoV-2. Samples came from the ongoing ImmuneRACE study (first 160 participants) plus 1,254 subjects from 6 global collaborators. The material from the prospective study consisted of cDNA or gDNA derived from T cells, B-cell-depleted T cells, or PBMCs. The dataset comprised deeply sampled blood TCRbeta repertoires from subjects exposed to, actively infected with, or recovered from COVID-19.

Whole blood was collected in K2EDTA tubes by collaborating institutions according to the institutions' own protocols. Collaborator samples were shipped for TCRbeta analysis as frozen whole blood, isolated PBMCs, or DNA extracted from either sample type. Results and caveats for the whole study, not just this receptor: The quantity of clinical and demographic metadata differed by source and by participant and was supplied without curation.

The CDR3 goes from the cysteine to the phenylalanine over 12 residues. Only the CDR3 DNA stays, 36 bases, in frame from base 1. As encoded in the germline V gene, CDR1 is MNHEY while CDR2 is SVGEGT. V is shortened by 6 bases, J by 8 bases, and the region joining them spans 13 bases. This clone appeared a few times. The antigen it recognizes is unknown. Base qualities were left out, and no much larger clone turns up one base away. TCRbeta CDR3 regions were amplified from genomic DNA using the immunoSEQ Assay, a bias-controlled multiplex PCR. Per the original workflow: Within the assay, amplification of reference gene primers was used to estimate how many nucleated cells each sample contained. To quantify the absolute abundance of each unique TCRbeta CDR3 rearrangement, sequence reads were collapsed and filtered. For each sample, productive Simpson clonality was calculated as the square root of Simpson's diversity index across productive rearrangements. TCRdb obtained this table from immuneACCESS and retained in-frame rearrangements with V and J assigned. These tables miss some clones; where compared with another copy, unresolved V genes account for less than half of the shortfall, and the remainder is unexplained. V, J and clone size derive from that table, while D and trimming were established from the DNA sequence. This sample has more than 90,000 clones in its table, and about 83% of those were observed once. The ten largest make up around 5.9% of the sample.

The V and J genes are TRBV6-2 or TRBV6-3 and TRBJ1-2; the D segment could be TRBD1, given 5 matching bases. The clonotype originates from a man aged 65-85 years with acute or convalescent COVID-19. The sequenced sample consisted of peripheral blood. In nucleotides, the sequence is TGTGCCAGCAGCCCCGACAGCCTCGGCTACACCTTC. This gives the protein CASSPDSLGYTF.